This T cell receptor (beta chain) was sequenced in a study of blood T cell repertoires in COVID-19 (dated by TCRdb to the early 2020s). Looking at the study overall: Samples from collaborators originated in the United States, Italy and Spain and spanned both the acute and convalescent phases of COVID-19. The dataset comprised deeply sampled blood TCRbeta repertoires from subjects exposed to, actively infected with, or recovered from COVID-19. The repertoires were released in a freely available public database meant as a resource for research on the immune response to SARS-CoV-2. Where HLA class I and class II types were available, the types were taken from metadata supplied by the sample provider, not from assay-based typing. The prospective study material was composed of cDNA or gDNA derived from T cells, B-cell-depleted T cells, or PBMCs. The sample metadata nearly always contained a de-identified subject ID, COVID-19 status, age in years and sex. Samples were obtained from the ongoing ImmuneRACE study (first 160 participants) and from some 1,300 subjects provided by 6 global collaborators.

On the study overall, not on this receptor specifically: Clinical and demographic metadata were provided uncurated, with the amount varying by source and participant.

Enrolling through a virtual design, the prospective study's participants ranged in age from roughly 18 to 89 years and lived across roughly 23 United States geographic areas. In the prospective study, cohorts were assigned on the basis of participant-reported clinical history obtained from a screening survey and a study questionnaire. Recovered participants in ImmuneRACE Cohort 3 were defined as having two consecutive negative NP/OP PCR tests, clearance from a healthcare professional, or resolution of symptoms. Mobile phlebotomists in the prospective study collected whole blood, serum and a nasopharyngeal or oropharyngeal swab from every participant. Prospective study participants could optionally give additional blood draws and questionnaires over a 2-month period. Before DNA extraction, blood samples from the prospective study were shipped at room temperature or frozen. CDR1 and CDR2 are drawn from the germline V gene (reference sequence): MNHNY, SVGAGI. Clipping removes 5 bases from V and 2 bases from J, with 20 as the unmatched junction base count. The CDR3, from cysteine to phenylalanine, totals 19 residues. Here the CDR3 DNA is all that survives: 57 bases in frame from base 1.

TCRbeta CDR3 regions were amplified from genomic DNA using the immunoSEQ Assay, a bias-controlled multiplex PCR. Under the source paper's analysis protocol: Within the assay, amplification of reference gene primers was used to estimate how many nucleated cells each sample contained. To quantify the absolute abundance of each unique TCRbeta CDR3 rearrangement, sequence reads were collapsed and filtered. For each sample, productive Simpson clonality was calculated by taking the square root of Simpson's diversity index across productive rearrangements. In TCRdb, the immuneACCESS table is reduced to in-frame sequences with V and J assigned. These tables do not hold every clone; where another copy was compared, an unresolved V gene accounts for under half, and the others remain unexplained. That table supplies the V and J calls and clone size; D and trimming were determined from the DNA. The sample table lists some 180,000 clones, approximately 85% of them with a count of one. The top ten constitute 5% to 8% of the sample.

Note on this clone: Its antigen is currently not known. No much larger clonotype is one base removed from it; base qualities were not supplied.

The chain links TRBV6-6 with TRBJ2-7, and TRBD2 matches 8 of the central bases. The sample comprised PBMCs or T cells enriched from blood (not recorded which). This receptor was taken from a man aged 40-49 years who had recovered from COVID-19. The nucleotide sequence is given as TGTGCCAGCAGTCCTCCGTCGAAAGCGGGGGCTGGATTCACCTACGAGCAGTACTTC. Its product reads: CASSPPSKAGAGFTYEQYF.